This T cell receptor beta chain comes out of a study of cytomegalovirus exposure and HLA in healthy donors. Trimming shortened V by 5 bases and J by 5 bases, and 18 bases separated the two germline ends. The CDR3 covers 15 residues. Germline V gives CDR1 SNHLY, CDR2 FYNNEI. In the PCR, 60 Vbeta and 13 Jbeta primers were used. This table comes from immunoSEQ multiplex PCR, and its TCRdb copy is limited to in-frame clones, with some not included. Of 70,000 to 100,000 clones listed, about 68% are singletons. The study's findings and limits: TCR beta sequences reportedly predicted most subjects' HLA-A and HLA-B alleles accurately. By HLA locus, TCR association rates varied in a later analysis, with DRB1 showing the most and HLA-C the fewest.

In the case of this clone: The antigen is undetermined.

J is TRBJ2-5 and V is TRBV2; perhaps TRBD2 as D (6 bases). Sample: PBMCs. This sequence originates from a woman in her fifties or sixties in good health and CMV-seropositive. CDR3 sequence reads: CASSLQTRGFETQYF. The CDR3 DNA reads as TGTGCCAGCAGTCTCCAGACTAGAGGTTTTGAGACCCAGTACTTC. Using reference TRBV2 and TRBJ2-5 for the parts outside the CDR3, the full variable domain is EPEVTQTPSHQVTQMGQEVILRCVPISNHLYFYWYRQILGQKVEFLVSFYNNEISEKSEIFDDQFSVERPDGSNFTLKIRSTKLEDSAMYFCASSLQTRGFETQYFGPGTRLLVL.